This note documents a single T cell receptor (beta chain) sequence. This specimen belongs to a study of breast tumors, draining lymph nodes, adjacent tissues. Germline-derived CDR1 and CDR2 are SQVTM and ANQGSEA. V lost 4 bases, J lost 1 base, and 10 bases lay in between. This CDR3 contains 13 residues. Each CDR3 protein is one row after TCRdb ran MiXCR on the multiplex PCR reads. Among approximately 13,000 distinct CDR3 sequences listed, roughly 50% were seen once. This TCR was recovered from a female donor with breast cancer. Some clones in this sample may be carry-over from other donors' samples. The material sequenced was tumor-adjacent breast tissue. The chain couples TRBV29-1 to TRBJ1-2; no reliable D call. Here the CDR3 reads CSVVSASNYGYTF. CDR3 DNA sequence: TGCAGCGTTGTTAGTGCCAGTAACTATGGCTACACCTTC.